This entry concerns a single T cell receptor beta chain. Its antigen is still unknown. Both 60 Vbeta primers and 13 Jbeta primers went into the PCR. Assay: immunoSEQ multiplex PCR; the TCRdb copy retains only in-frame clones and omits some. There are tens of thousands of clones in the sample; 81% occur only once, and around 3% lies in the top ten. The V and J ends lost 5 bases and 4 bases respectively, with 13 bases between them. This CDR3 region has 14 residues. Germline V gives CDR1 SGHTA, CDR2 FQGNSA. This sample was included in a study of cytomegalovirus exposure and HLA in healthy donors. Findings and limits, study-wide: A later analysis linked a missense variant in DCLRE1C to the trimming of TCR beta V and J genes.

The rearrangement joins TRBV7-2 to TRBJ2-3; the D is unclear. The sequence was collected from a middle-aged man in good health and CMV-seronegative. The source material was PBMCs. The CDR3 coding sequence is TGTGCCAGCAGCCCCCAGGCCCCCCCAGATACGCAGTATTTT. Protein sequence: CASSPQAPPDTQYF.